This T cell receptor beta chain was sequenced for a study of OX40 agonist ivuxolimab in advanced cancers. The method was immunoSEQ multiplex PCR; TCRdb's version includes in-frame clones alone and lacks a portion of them. The data hold under 50,000 clones, with about 75% observed a single time. The CDR3 has 14 residues. The ends lost 0 bases at V and 4 bases at J; junction bases unmatched: 3. From germline, CDR1 is SGHRS and CDR2 YFSETQ. The gene calls are TRBV5-1 and TRBJ1-1, with TRBD1 matching over 7 bases. Sample: CD4+ or CD8+ T cells sorted from blood, taken in a trial of the OX40 agonist ivuxolimab. The receptor was derived from an adult with an advanced solid tumor such as melanoma, head and neck, liver or kidney cancer. The CDR3: CASSLEGGGTEAFF. The CDR3 DNA reads TGCGCCAGCAGCTTGGAAGGGGGCGGCACTGAAGCTTTCTTT.